This TCR beta chain came from a study of vaccination and CD4 T cells after COVID-19. As for the study in general: The cells were exposed to overlapping spike peptides originating from SARS-CoV-2, HCoV-NL63, HCoV-OC43 and HCoV-229E for stimulation.

The Oncomine TCR Beta short-read assay was applied to DNA of cultured CD4+ T cells. MiXCR, applied by TCRdb to the PCR reads, yields one record per CDR3 protein. The sample shows around 15,000 distinct CDR3 sequences, roughly a fifth of them seen only once. As to treatment: roughly 10-day PBMC culture with coronavirus spike peptide pools or control peptides (ViraFEST assay). ViraFEST grew antigen-specific T cells using peptide pools, then sequenced TCRs. Notes on the study in general: Convalescent patients had 304 of 307 vaccine-specific clones showing spike mono-reactivity.

Remarks on this clonotype: Its antigen is unidentified.

V lost 4 bases and J lost 6, with 15 bases in between. Germline V gene lookup returns CDR1 SGHNT and CDR2 YYREEE (reference sequence). The CDR3 sequence is 14 residues long. The chain carries TRBV5-4 and TRBJ2-3; a possible D gene is TRBD2 (5 bases). This TCR derives from a human donor who received a COVID-19 vaccine. Sequenced here: CD4+ T cells from blood, cultured in vitro, sampled before SARS-CoV-2 vaccination. As DNA, the CDR3 is TGTGCCAGCAGCCTGGTCGGGGTCTCGGATACGCAGTATTTT. Translating it yields CASSLVGVSDTQYF.